The present entry profiles one T cell receptor (beta chain) with its context. This clonotype was observed a few times. No cognate antigen has been identified for it. The sample holds no much larger clone one base away, and base qualities are not on file. From a lookup of the germline V gene (reference sequence), CDR1 and CDR2 are MNHEY and SMNVEV. Counted from cysteine to phenylalanine, this CDR3 has 15 amino acids. The retained sequence is limited to the CDR3, 45 bases, with the frame set at the first base. The germline ends are 9 bases apart after V is trimmed by 0 bases and J by 6 bases. The record originates from a study of spatial heterogeneity in lung cancer (dated by TCRdb to between 2019 and 2020). About the investigation overall: Beta-chain transcripts were consistently detected in greater numbers than alpha-chain transcripts, which likely reflected higher beta-chain transcript abundance. A strong correlation was found between TCR transcript counts in tumor regions and a T cell transcriptional module score from matched bulk RNA-seq. In the raw uncorrected reads, each unique combination of TCR and UMI appeared more than ten times on average. In non-small cell lung cancer, the study quantitatively compared TCR alpha and beta repertoires across several tumor regions, matched nontumor lung, and blood. TCR repertoire features were related to nonsynonymous mutation counts determined by whole-exome sequencing of tumor tissue. Both alpha and beta chains were TCR-sequenced in samples taken at surgery, namely 220 tumor regions, around 61 matched nontumor lung samples and about 58 PBMC samples. Summary of the overall study and its limitations: Confirming at a functional level the hypothesis that regional TCRs recognize regional mutations was considered to require additional single-cell paired TCR alpha and beta sequencing. Counts of ubiquitous and regional expanded TCRs were found to correlate with counts of ubiquitous and regional nonsynonymous mutations, respectively. TCR-seq coverage of tumor T cells was estimated at only approximately 7% for alpha chains and approximately 13% for beta chains. The tumor nonsynonymous mutation count correlated with the number of expanded alpha and beta TCRs within the tumor.

Libraries were prepared through 5' RACE. Sequenced using a NextSeq 500. In the TCR library protocol, a unique molecular identifier was attached to each TCR cDNA molecule so that PCR and sequencing errors could be corrected. The authors' analysis ran thus. TCR identification, UMI-based error correction and CDR3 extraction were performed with Decombinator tools. TCRs above a frequency of 2 per 1,000, corresponding to the top 1% of the tumor frequency distribution, were defined as expanded. Expanded tumor TCRs statistically deemed absent (corrected P<0.05) from at least one tumor region were classed as regional, and all other expanded tumor TCRs were classed as ubiquitous. Renyi diversity was calculated using the R vegan package after each repertoire was subsampled 100 times to 5,000 TCRs. To build CDR3 similarity networks, amino acid triplet string-kernel similarity was used, and CDR3s were connected when their pairwise similarity was above 0.82. Using fastp at Q25 and MiXCR, TCRdb reprocessed the public reads and kept productive beta chains. Entries are consolidated by CDR3 protein sequence, retaining the most common genes and DNA. TCRdb, not the original authors, processed these V and J calls. Within this sample are about 6,000 distinct CDR3 sequences, with about 14% of them counted one time only. Jointly, the top ten make up roughly 10% of the sample.

According to the study, the label for this sample's time point signals: sample taken at primary tumor resection. The donors were some 72 patients from the lung TRACERx cohort who had early-stage, untreated non-small cell lung cancer. For TCR sequencing, whole RNA was extracted from tumor and nontumor lung tissue, or from cryopreserved PBMC samples, and no cell sorting was done. A patient was chosen for TCR sequencing only when enough RNA was available from at least two tumor regions. A lung pathologist reviewed the tumor and adjacent nontumor lung specimens before the specimens were selected. The clonotype originates from a male donor with early-stage non-small cell lung cancer. The input for sequencing was lung tumor tissue, taken at surgery. The sequence is built from TRBV27 and TRBJ1-6; too little of a D gene remains to name it. The CDR3 amino acid sequence is: CASSLSRSVNSPLHF. Here is the DNA: TGTGCCAGCAGTTTATCGAGGTCGGTTAATTCACCCCTCCACTTT.